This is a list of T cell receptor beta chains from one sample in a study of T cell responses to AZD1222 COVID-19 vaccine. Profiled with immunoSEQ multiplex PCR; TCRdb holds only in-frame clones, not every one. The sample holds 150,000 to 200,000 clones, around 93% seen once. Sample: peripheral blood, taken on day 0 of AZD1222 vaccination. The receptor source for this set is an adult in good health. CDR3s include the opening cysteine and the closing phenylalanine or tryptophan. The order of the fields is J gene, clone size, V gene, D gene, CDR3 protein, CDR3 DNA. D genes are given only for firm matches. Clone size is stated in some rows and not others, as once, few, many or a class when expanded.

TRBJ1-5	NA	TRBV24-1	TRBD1	CATGTGADQPQHF	TGTGCCACCGGGACAGGGGCGGATCAGCCCCAGCATTTT
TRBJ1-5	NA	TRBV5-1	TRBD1	CASSWTGGNQPQHF	TGCGCCAGCAGCTGGACAGGGGGCAATCAGCCCCAGCATTTT
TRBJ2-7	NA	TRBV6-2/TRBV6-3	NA	CASSHNLKPYEQYF	TGTGCCAGCAGTCATAACCTAAAGCCCTACGAGCAGTACTTC
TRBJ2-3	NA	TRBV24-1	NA	CATSDVITDTQYF	TGTGCCACCAGTGATGTGATCACAGATACGCAGTATTTT
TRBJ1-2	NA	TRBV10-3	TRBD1	CAISVIQGRGNGYTF	TGTGCCATCAGTGTTATTCAGGGCAGGGGGAATGGCTACACCTTC
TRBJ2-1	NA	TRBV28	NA	CASSSRNVDGEQFF	TGTGCCAGCAGTTCCCGCAACGTTGACGGTGAGCAGTTCTTC
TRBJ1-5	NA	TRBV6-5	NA	CASISGNNQPQHF	TGTGCCAGCATCAGCGGTAACAATCAGCCCCAGCATTTT
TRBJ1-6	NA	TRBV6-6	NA	CASSYAGYNSPLHF	TGTGCCAGCAGTTACGCCGGTTATAATTCACCCCTCCACTTT
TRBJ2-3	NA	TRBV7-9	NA	CASSLLATTDTQYF	TGTGCCAGCAGCTTATTGGCGACCACAGATACGCAGTATTTT
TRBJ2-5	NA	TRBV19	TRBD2	CASSDRLAGHQETQYF	TGTGCCAGTAGTGACAGACTAGCGGGCCACCAAGAGACCCAGTACTTC
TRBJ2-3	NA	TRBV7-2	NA	CASSLAGQPLDTQYF	TGTGCCAGCAGCTTAGCCGGACAGCCTTTGGATACGCAGTATTTT
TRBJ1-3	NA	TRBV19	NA	CASRAGLSGNTIYF	TGTGCCAGTCGGGCAGGGCTCTCTGGAAACACCATATATTTT
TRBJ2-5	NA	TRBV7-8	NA	CASSPLAGQGGETQYF	TGTGCCAGCAGCCCCCTCGCCGGACAAGGAGGGGAGACCCAGTACTTC
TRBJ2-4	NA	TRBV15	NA	CATSRDQTAKNIQYF	TGTGCCACCAGCAGAGACCAGACAGCAAAAAACATTCAGTACTTC
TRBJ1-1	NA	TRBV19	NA	CASSKVGYTEAFF	TGTGCCAGTAGCAAGGTCGGCTACACTGAAGCTTTCTTT
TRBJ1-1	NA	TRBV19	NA	CASSTTDFEAFF	TGTGCCAGTAGTACTACCGACTTTGAAGCTTTCTTT
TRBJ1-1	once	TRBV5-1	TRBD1	CASSHEGTDEAFF	TGCGCCAGCAGCCATGAAGGGACAGATGAAGCTTTCTTT